This is a list of T cell receptor beta chains from one sample in a study of PD-1 blockade in classical Hodgkin lymphoma. Sequencing was performed with immunoSEQ multiplex PCR; in TCRdb, only in-frame clones are kept and a portion is missing. This sample has 20,000 to 25,000 clones, with less than 95% found just once. Sequencing was carried out using CD4+ T cells from blood. Every receptor here comes from a human donor with classical Hodgkin lymphoma. Both conserved end residues are part of each CDR3. A D gene is named only where the DNA matches it firmly. Clone size is given for some rows only: seen once, a few or many times, or a class if the clone is expanded.

v_gene	abundance	j_gene	d_gene	CDR3nt	CDR3aa
TRBV28	.	TRBJ1-1	.	TGTGCCAGCAGGAATGGGGCCGGCCGCACCGAAGCTTTCTTT	CASRNGAGRTEAFF
TRBV6-6	.	TRBJ1-5	.	TGTGCCAGCAGTCCTGAGGGGCAGCTTTTGAAGCCCCAGCATTTT	CASSPEGQLLKPQHF
TRBV19	.	TRBJ1-2	.	TGTGCCAGTAATGCACCTGGGACGGTTAACTATGGCTACACCTTC	CASNAPGTVNYGYTF
TRBV25-1	.	TRBJ2-7	TRBD2	TGTGCCAGCAGTGTCGATCCGGGACTAGCGGGGGAGTCCTACGAGCAGTACTTC	CASSVDPGLAGESYEQYF
TRBV5-1	.	TRBJ2-3	TRBD2	TGCGCCAGCAAAGCGGGAGGGCTGGGTAGCACAGATACGCAGTATTTT	CASKAGGLGSTDTQYF
TRBV2	.	TRBJ1-5	.	TGTGCCAGCAGCTCTACAACAGGGAGCCAGCCCCAGCATTTT	CASSSTTGSQPQHF
TRBV6-5	.	TRBJ1-1	TRBD1	TGTGCCAGCAGTTACGAGGACAGGGCCACTGAAGCTTTCTTT	CASSYEDRATEAFF
TRBV30	.	TRBJ1-6	.	TGTGCCTGGAGGAAAACCAGCTCCTATAATTCACCCCTCCACTTT	CAWRKTSSYNSPLHF
TRBV18	.	TRBJ2-7	.	TGTGCCAGCTCACCAAAAGGGACCTACGAGCAGTACTTC	CASSPKGTYEQYF
TRBV4-2	.	TRBJ2-2	.	TGTGCCAGCAGCCTTAGGGCAGCCGGGGAGCTGTTTTTT	CASSLRAAGELFF
TRBV7-6	.	TRBJ2-5	.	TGTGCCAGCAGCCTAACGGGGGCTAGCGCTGAGGGAGAGACCCAGTACTTC	CASSLTGASAEGETQYF
TRBV6-5	.	TRBJ2-1	.	TGTGCCAGCAGTTACTCGACCCGCGGTTCCTACAATGAGCAGTTCTTC	CASSYSTRGSYNEQFF
TRBV6-6	.	TRBJ2-7	.	TGTGCCAGCAGTTACACCGACAGGGAGCAGTACTTC	CASSYTDREQYF
TRBV2	once	TRBJ2-1	TRBD2	TGTGCCAGCAGAGCACTAGCGGGGAGCTCCTACAATGAGCAGTTCTTC	CASRALAGSSYNEQFF
TRBV2	.	TRBJ2-2	.	TGTGCCAGCAGTGTTCGAGGGGCCGGGGAGCTGTTTTTT	CASSVRGAGELFF
TRBV7-8	.	TRBJ1-6	TRBD1	TGTGCCAGCAGCTCAGGGACAGATTTTAATTCACCCCTCCACTTT	CASSSGTDFNSPLHF
TRBV7-2	.	TRBJ2-3	TRBD2	TGTGCCAGCAGCCCCTCGGGAGCGGGGGGGCCTCATACGCAGTATTTT	CASSPSGAGGPHTQYF
TRBV10-2	.	TRBJ2-3	TRBD1	TGCGCCAGCAGTGAGTATACAGGGGAATTCACAGATACGCAGTATTTT	CASSEYTGEFTDTQYF
TRBV7-8	few	TRBJ1-6	.	TGTGCCAGCAGCCCCCCCTTCGGGACCGGCTCCTATAATTCACCCCTCCACTTT	CASSPPFGTGSYNSPLHF
TRBV19	medium-sized	TRBJ1-2	TRBD1	TGTGCCAGTAGTATTGCCCGACAGGGTACCTATGGCTACACCTTC	CASSIARQGTYGYTF
TRBV5-1	.	TRBJ1-1	.	TGCGCCAGCAGCTGGACGGTGAACTCCGCTGAAGCTTTCTTT	CASSWTVNSAEAFF
TRBV5-4	.	TRBJ2-7	.	TGTGCCAGCAGCAGGGCGCCTAGCTCCTACGAGCAGTACTTC	CASSRAPSSYEQYF
TRBV5-8	.	TRBJ2-3	.	TGTGCCAGCAGCCCCTGGGTAGGCACAGATACGCAGTATTTT	CASSPWVGTDTQYF
TRBV18	.	TRBJ2-7	.	TGTGCCAGCTCACCACATTTAGGAGAAGAGCAGTACTTC	CASSPHLGEEQYF
TRBV27	.	TRBJ2-7	TRBD2	TGTGCCAGCAGTTGGCTAGCGGGGTCCTACGAGCAGTACTTC	CASSWLAGSYEQYF
TRBV28	.	TRBJ1-4	.	TGTGCCAGCAGTTTATTACATAATGAAAAACTGTTTTTT	CASSLLHNEKLFF
TRBV5-1	.	TRBJ1-1	.	TGCGCCAGCAGCTTGGAATTGAACACTGAAGCTTTCTTT	CASSLELNTEAFF
TRBV4-3	.	TRBJ2-7	TRBD1	TGCGCCAGCAGCCAAGATTCAGGACAGGGCTACGAGCAGTACTTC	CASSQDSGQGYEQYF
TRBV14	.	TRBJ2-3	.	TGTGCCAGCAGCCCAAACACAGATACGCAGTATTTT	CASSPNTDTQYF
TRBV7-2	once	TRBJ1-1	.	TGTGCCAGCAGCGTACCAGGGTACAGCGCTTTCTTT	CASSVPGYSAFF
TRBV9	.	TRBJ2-3	TRBD2	TGTGCCAGCAGCGGACGACTAGCGGTGAGCACAGATACGCAGTATTTT	CASSGRLAVSTDTQYF
TRBV11-2	.	TRBJ2-2	TRBD2	TGTGCCAGCAGCCCCCAGACTAGCGGGGTCACCGGGGAGCTGTTTTTT	CASSPQTSGVTGELFF
TRBV6-1	.	TRBJ1-4	.	TGTGCCAGCAGTGTGGGGACAACCGGGGAAAAACTGTTTTTT	CASSVGTTGEKLFF
TRBV28	once	TRBJ2-1	TRBD2	TGTGCCAGCAGCACTAGGAAGCGGGGCGGCCTGAGCTCCTACAATGAGCAGTTCTTC	CASSTRKRGGLSSYNEQFF
TRBV9	.	TRBJ2-5	.	TGTGCCAGCAGCGTAGCGGCCAGGGAGACCCAGTACTTC	CASSVAARETQYF
TRBV7-8	.	TRBJ2-3	TRBD2	TGTGCCAGCAGCTCGCGGGGGGGCCGCGGAGATACGCAGTATTTT	CASSSRGGRGDTQYF
TRBV18	.	TRBJ2-3	.	TGTGCCAGCTCACCAGTGGACAGTAGCACAGATACGCAGTATTTT	CASSPVDSSTDTQYF
TRBV2	once	TRBJ1-4	TRBD1	TGTGCCAGCAGACCCAGGGACAGCCGTAATGAAAAACTGTTTTTT	CASRPRDSRNEKLFF
TRBV27	.	TRBJ2-5	TRBD1	TGTGCCAGCAGTTCGACAGGGGGCGTGGAGACCCAGTACTTC	CASSSTGGVETQYF
TRBV5-1	.	TRBJ1-1	TRBD1	TGCGCCAGCAGCGGGGGACAGGGGGCCCACATGAACACTGAAGCTTTCTTT	CASSGGQGAHMNTEAFF
TRBV11-2	.	TRBJ2-3	.	TGTGCCAGCAGCGCCCATACAACGGATACGCAGTATTTT	CASSAHTTDTQYF
TRBV10-3	few	TRBJ2-7	.	TGTGCCATCAGTGGAACAAGCGACGAGCAGTACTTC	CAISGTSDEQYF